The 10 T cell receptor beta chains below all came from one sample that was sequenced in a study of T cells after yellow fever vaccination (dated by TCRdb to the late 2010s). Library preparation employed 5' RACE. The sequencer listed for this sample is Illumina NovaSeq 6000. Starting from the raw public reads, TCRdb applied fastp trimming at Q25, assembled clones with MiXCR and retained in-frame beta chains. Each CDR3 protein gets just one entry, which takes the most common genes and DNA from the rows behind it. The sample yields some 160,000 distinct CDR3 sequences; approximately 10% were counted once. Together, the top ten hold around 33% of the sample. Explained via the paper, the treatment or condition label denotes: live attenuated yellow fever vaccine strain. The sequences come from CD8+ T cells sorted from PBMCs, collected 45 days after the yellow fever booster vaccination. The receptors were sampled from a man aged 18 to 30 who received the YFV17D yellow fever vaccine.

The gene calls are TRBV5-4 and TRBJ1-2, with D unclear. The V and J ends lost 4 bases and 7 bases respectively, with 17 bases between them. The CDR3 sequence is 14 residues long. CDR1 is SGHNT and CDR2 is YYREEE in the germline V gene (reference sequence). The CDR3 DNA is TGTGCCAGCAGCCCGACGTTGTCGGGCGGTGGCTACACCTTC. Translating it yields CASSPTLSGGGYTF.

This clonotype showed up just a few times. The chain couples TRBV9 to TRBJ2-1; the D gene is possibly TRBD2 (7 bases). This CDR3 region has 15 residues. Germline V lookup: CDR1 SGDLS, CDR2 YYNGEE. V lost 1 base, J lost 8 bases, and 16 bases lay in between. The CDR3 bases are TGTGCCAGCAGCGTACAGGTGGGGGGGCCCGATGAGCAGTTCTTC. The encoded protein is CASSVQVGGPDEQFF.

The J gene is TRBJ2-7, the V gene TRBV2; 10 nucleotides line up with TRBD1. Per germline, CDR1 SNHLY and CDR2 FYNNEI. CDR3 size: 13 residues. J was trimmed by 5 bases and V by 4 bases; bases with no gene match: 2. CDR3 in amino acids: CASSGDRGHEQYF. CDR3 coding DNA: TGTGCCAGCAGTGGGGACAGGGGCCACGAGCAGTACTTC.

This clonotype was observed a few times. The gene calls are TRBV12-3 or TRBV12-4 and TRBJ2-3; 11 nucleotides match TRBD2. CDR3 length equals 17 residues. Trimming took 3 bases from V and 4 from J; bases not matched to a gene: 9. CDR3 sequence: CASSLVAGGPIADTQYF. CDR3 bases: TGTGCCAGCAGTTTGGTAGCGGGGGGGCCGATAGCAGATACGCAGTATTTT.

This chain uses TRBV11-2 with TRBJ2-7, with D tentatively TRBD1 or TRBD2 (5 bases each). Trimming took off 4 bases at V and 0 bases at J, with 13 bases between the two ends. Germline V CDR1 and CDR2: SGHAT, FQNNGV. The CDR3 extends over 15 amino acids. CDR3 DNA sequence: TGTGCCAGCAGCTCGATCCGGGACGTCTCCTACGAGCAGTACTTC. It encodes CASSSIRDVSYEQYF.

This chain links TRBV6-5 with TRBJ1-5; D uncertain. CDR1 is MNHEY, CDR2 SVGAGI, per germline. The CDR3 covers 14 residues. Trimming cost V 8 bases and J 6 bases, with 17 bases left between them. The CDR3, as DNA: TGTGCCAGCTCTCCCCGGGGAATCGGTCAGCCCCAGCATTTT. As protein: CASSPRGIGQPQHF.

This clonotype came up a few times. The gene calls are TRBV5-1 and TRBJ2-2, with D possibly being TRBD1 (6 bases). The CDR3 extends over 16 amino acids. V lost 3 bases, J lost 3 bases, and 15 bases lay in between. Germline V gene data show CDR1 as SGHRS and CDR2 as YFSETQ. The DNA of the CDR3 is TGCGCCAGCAGCTCCCCTACAGGGATCGACACCGGGGAGCTGTTTTTT. Translated: CASSSPTGIDTGELFF.

The CDR3 spells CAISGGQGRGYTF. In DNA, the CDR3 is TGTGCCATCAGTGGTGGACAGGGCCGGGGCTACACCTTC. The V gene is TRBV10-3, the J gene TRBJ1-2; 8 nucleotides line up with TRBD1. Germline CDR1 ENHRY, CDR2 SYGVKD. The CDR3 extends over 13 amino acids. V was clipped by 4 bases and J by 8 bases; unmatched bases: 6.

This sequence joins TRBV4-1 and TRBJ2-3, with a weak D call TRBD1 (5 bases). The V end was cut by 0 bases, the J end by 6 bases, with 13 bases between. Per germline, CDR1 MGHRA and CDR2 YSYEKL. CDR3 size: 15 residues. CDR3 residues: CASSQEYHGADTQYF. CDR3 coding DNA: TGCGCCAGCAGCCAAGAGTACCATGGGGCGGATACGCAGTATTTT.

This clonotype was recorded at least ten times. This chain connects TRBV4-1 to TRBJ2-7; D is undetermined. The CDR3 length is 14 residues. Trimming stripped 2 bases from V and 1 base from J, with 9 bases between. Germline CDR1 and CDR2: MGHRA and YSYEKL. The CDR3 bases are TGCGCCAGCAGCCAATATAGGGAATCCTACGAGCAGTACTTC. It translates to CASSQYRESYEQYF.